The 9 T cell receptor beta chains below come from one sample, sequenced in a study of T cells in Graves' hyperthyroidism and ophthalmopathy (dated by TCRdb to the late 2010s). Library generation was performed with multiplex PCR. The reads were generated on an Illumina HiSeq 2000. TCR beta CDR3 regions were amplified from RNA transcripts. The first round of RT-PCR for the TCR CDR3 was performed with the HTBI primer set and the Qiagen OneStep RT-PCR kit. TCRdb ran its own pipeline on the public reads, namely fastp trimming at Q25 and MiXCR clone calling, and kept in-frame beta chains. Here each entry gathers all rows of one CDR3 protein and keeps the most common genes and DNA. The sample table contains 550,000 to 800,000 distinct CDR3 sequences; only one count was recorded for 15% to 20% of them. The top ten clones comprise around 15% of the sample. The sequencing input was blood. The source is a man aged 45-65 years with Graves' hyperthyroidism.

This clonotype was seen repeatedly, ten times or more. The J gene is TRBJ2-1, the V gene TRBV6-2 or TRBV6-3; possible D gene TRBD2, 5 bases. The CDR3 extends over 15 amino acids. Germline V gene sequence: CDR1 MNHEY, CDR2 SVGEGT. V dropped 7 bases and J dropped 5 bases, with 18 bases sitting between them. The CDR3 nucleotides are TGTGCCAGCAAACCCACTAGTCAGTGGGACAATGAGCAGTTCTTC. Amino acid sequence: CASKPTSQWDNEQFF.

This clonotype was counted between two and nine times. The rearrangement uses TRBV9 and TRBJ2-2; TRBD2 matches 9 bases. The CDR3 has 17 residues. Germline V gene lookup returns CDR1 SGDLS and CDR2 YYNGEE. V lost 4 bases to trimming and J lost 0 bases; unmatched junction nucleotides: 7. CDR3 region: CASSSPLAGSNTGELFF. CDR3 DNA: TGTGCCAGCAGCAGCCCCCTAGCGGGGTCGAACACCGGGGAGCTGTTTTTT.

The gene calls are TRBV19 and TRBJ2-1; 8 bases are shared with TRBD2. CDR3 length: 15 amino acids. V shed 9 bases and J 8 bases; nucleotides not matched to a gene: 15. Per the germline V gene, CDR1 is LNHDA and CDR2 is SQIVND (reference sequence). CDR3 protein: CASRNLLAVIDEQFF. The CDR3 coding sequence is TGTGCCAGCCGTAATCTACTAGCGGTGATTGATGAGCAGTTCTTC. The whole variable domain, remainder taken from reference TRBV19 and TRBJ2-1, is DGGITQSPKYLFRKEGQNVTLSCEQNLNHDAMYWYRQDPGQGLRLIYYSQIVNDFQKGDIAEGYSVSREKKESFPLTVTSAQKNPTAFYLCASRNLLAVIDEQFFGPGTRLTVL.

The gene calls are TRBV6-1 and TRBJ2-7; D not resolved. This CDR3 spans 11 amino acids. Trimming cost V 5 bases and J 7 bases, with 9 bases left between them. Germline CDR1 is MNHNS and CDR2 is SASEGT. The DNA for the CDR3 is TGTGCCAGCAGTTATAGACGGGAGCAGTACTTC. Its translation: CASSYRREQYF.

The sample holds many counts of this clonotype. This chain links TRBV20-1 with TRBJ2-2, with D tentatively TRBD2 (5 bases). Trimming left V 5 bases short and J 0 bases short, with 10 bases between. CDR3 length: 14 amino acids. CDR1 and CDR2 from the germline V gene are DFQATT and SNEGSKA (reference sequence). The CDR3 region has the DNA TGCAGTGCTCCGGACTTTTCGAACACCGGGGAGCTGTTTTTT. This codes for CSAPDFSNTGELFF.

This clonotype was detected many times. The chain joins TRBV27 to TRBJ1-4; D is possibly TRBD1 (5 bases). V dropped 5 bases and J dropped 5 bases, with 18 bases sitting between them. Germline CDR1 MNHEY, CDR2 SMNVEV (reference sequence). The CDR3 totals 16 residues. The CDR3 is CASSPYSRAPNEKLFF. The DNA for the CDR3 is TGTGCCAGCAGTCCCTATTCCAGGGCCCCGAATGAAAAACTGTTTTTT.

This clonotype occurred a few times. The CDR3 DNA reads TGTGCCACCAGCAGAGAGATTGGGAACACTGAAGCTTTCTTT. Its translation: CATSREIGNTEAFF. The gene calls are TRBV15 and TRBJ1-1; D unresolved. CDR3 length equals 14 residues. Germline V gene sequence: CDR1 LNHNV, CDR2 YYDKDF (reference sequence). Trimming took off 0 bases at V and 1 base at J, with 6 bases between the two ends.

In its sample, this clonotype was seen a few times. V is TRBV29-1 and J is TRBJ2-1, with 10 bases aligning to TRBD2. This CDR3 spans 20 amino acids. Trimming removed 5 bases from V and 2 bases from J; junction bases left unmatched: 21. Germline CDR1 reads SQVTM; CDR2 reads ANQGSEA. For the CDR3, the DNA is TGCAGCGTTCTGAAGATAAGGTCTAGCGGGAGTACTGGGACCTACAATGAGCAGTTCTTC. It encodes CSVLKIRSSGSTGTYNEQFF.

The V gene is TRBV6-4, the J gene TRBJ1-2, with D maybe TRBD1 (6 bases). The germline V gene encodes CDR1 MRHNA and CDR2 SNTAGT. The V end lost 1 base, the J end lost 7 bases, and 13 bases lay between the germline ends. The CDR3 loop spans 14 amino acids. DNA for the CDR3: TGTGCCAGCAGTGACTTGGGGGGCTCGAGTGGCTACACCTTC. It yields the protein CASSDLGGSSGYTF.